This T cell receptor (beta chain) was sequenced during a study of shared clonotypes between healthy human individuals. Overall study findings and caveats: In having few donors, the study represented limited genetic and exposure-history diversity.

There are 14 residues in the CDR3. Trimming cost V 6 bases and J 7 bases, with 18 bases left between them. Per germline, CDR1 MNHEY and CDR2 SVGAGI. In the original processing: ImmunoSEQ only sent back junction sequences with no quality scores, so filtering was done differently. This table comes from immunoSEQ multiplex PCR, and its TCRdb copy is limited to in-frame clones, with some not included. That table gives V, J and clone size, and the DNA gave D and trimming. The data hold around 530,000 clones, with roughly 79% observed a single time. With respect to this clone: Its specificity is not known.

Sequencing was performed on PBMCs. The receptor was derived from a woman aged 40 to 50 in good health. Some clones in this sample may be carry-over from other donors' samples. This chain connects TRBV6-5 to TRBJ2-5; weak D call: TRBD1 (6 bases). The CDR3 loop is CASSTNRAEGTQYF. Written as DNA, the CDR3 is TGTGCCAGCAGCACAAACAGGGCCGAGGGGACCCAGTACTTC.